One and the same sample provided the 19 T cell receptor beta chains below, sequenced in a study of blood T cell repertoires in COVID-19. Sequencing used immunoSEQ multiplex PCR; TCRdb keeps in-frame clones, though not all of them. The sample holds about 310,000 clones; 89% are singletons and the top ten take roughly a tenth. The source material was PBMCs or T cells enriched from blood (not recorded which). The receptors originated from a woman aged 35 to 49 who had recovered from COVID-19.

The chain uses TRBV19 and TRBJ1-2; 7 bases fit TRBD1. The CDR3 spans 15 residues. Germline V gene lookup returns CDR1 LNHDA and CDR2 SQIVND (reference sequence). Trimming at V came to 6 bases and at J to 0 bases, leaving 7 bases not matched to a gene. The CDR3 sequence is CASRGGGEANYGYTF. CDR3 coding DNA: TGTGCCAGTAGAGGAGGGGGCGAGGCTAACTATGGCTACACCTTC.

The chain combines TRBV28 with TRBJ1-2; D is ambiguous. Trimming left V 5 bases short and J 3 bases short, with 7 bases between. In germline, CDR1 is MDHEN, CDR2 SYDVKM. The CDR3 contains 12 residues. The CDR3 reads CASSQIDYGYTF. CDR3 nucleotide sequence: TGTGCCAGCAGTCAGATTGACTATGGCTACACCTTC.

This clone is a singleton in its sample. The genes are TRBV3-1 (or the pseudogene TRBV3-2) and TRBJ1-1; D remains ambiguous. Trimming shortened V by 0 bases and J by 7 bases, and 12 bases separated the two germline ends. CDR1 LGHDT and CDR2 YNNKEL come from the germline V gene (reference sequence). The CDR3 runs to 14 residues. The CDR3 nucleotides are TGTGCCAGCAGCCAAGAGTGGGGAGCCTATGAAGCTTTCTTT. Its translation: CASSQEWGAYEAFF.

The chain recombines TRBV2 with TRBJ2-2; D is unresolved. The CDR3 has 15 residues. V shed 1 base and J shed 3 bases, with 9 bases lying between them. Looked up from germline, CDR1 is SNHLY and CDR2 is FYNNEI. In nucleotides, the CDR3 is TGTGCCAGCAGTGAAGGTGCTGGCTACACCGGGGAGCTGTTTTTT. Translating gives CASSEGAGYTGELFF.

This chain joins TRBV4-1 and TRBJ2-2; 9 nucleotides match TRBD2. The CDR3 is 17 residues long. The ends lost 4 bases at V and 0 bases at J; junction bases unmatched: 6. The germline CDR1 and CDR2 sequences are MGHRA and YSYEKL. Here the CDR3 DNA reads TGCGCCAGCAGCCCTCCGGCTAGCGGGGCGAACACCGGGGAGCTGTTTTTT. Encoded protein: CASSPPASGANTGELFF.

The rearrangement links TRBV30 to TRBJ1-4; 8 bases map to TRBD1. With 5 bases clipped from V and 2 bases from J, the junction kept 4 bases outside the gene matches. Germline V CDR1 and CDR2: GTSNPN, SVGIG (reference sequence). CDR3 length: 14 residues. In DNA form, the CDR3 reads TGTGCCTGGGCCACAGGGGGTACTAATGAAAAACTGTTTTTT. Translating gives CAWATGGTNEKLFF.

This chain links TRBV4-3 with TRBJ2-3, with D possibly TRBD2 on 5 matching bases. The CDR3 runs to 15 residues. Germline V CDR1 and CDR2: LGHNA, YSLEER. Deletions cut 3 bases from V and 6 bases from J, with 16 bases between. In DNA, the CDR3 is TGCGCCAGCAGCCATCCGACGAGGGTCGACGATACGCAGTATTTT. This sequence encodes CASSHPTRVDDTQYF.

This chain connects TRBV19 to TRBJ2-2; tentatively, D is TRBD1 (6 bases). Germline lookup yields CDR1 LNHDA and CDR2 SQIVND (reference sequence). V lost 6 bases, J lost 3 bases, and 20 bases lay in between. The CDR3 has 17 amino acids. This chain's CDR3 is CASSLSQGKGDTGELFF. DNA of the CDR3: TGTGCCAGTAGCCTTTCCCAGGGAAAGGGGGACACCGGGGAGCTGTTTTTT.

The chain recombines TRBV9 with TRBJ2-6; weak D call: TRBD1 (5 bases). The length of the CDR3 is 18 residues. CDR1 is SGDLS and CDR2 is YYNGEE in the germline V gene. The V end was cut by 1 base, the J end by 0 bases, with 14 bases between. CDR3 amino acids: CASSVRLGVISGANVLTF. The CDR3 DNA follows: TGTGCCAGCAGCGTAAGGCTAGGGGTCATCTCTGGGGCCAACGTCCTGACTTTC.

The CDR3 sequence is CVATAGLENTEAFF. The CDR3 DNA is TGTGTCGCAACGGCGGGGCTCGAGAACACTGAAGCTTTCTTT. This sequence joins TRBV19 and TRBJ1-1; a weak D match, TRBD1 (5 bases). Germline CDR1 reads LNHDA; CDR2 reads SQIVND (reference sequence). CDR3 length: 14 amino acids.

This chain joins TRBV9 and TRBJ1-5; D unresolved. V lost 0 bases, J lost 5 bases, and 18 bases lay in between. Germline V gene lookup returns CDR1 SGDLS and CDR2 YYNGEE. The CDR3 length is 17 residues. The CDR3 coding sequence is TGTGCCAGCAGCGTAGGCCTGAATACTAACTCCGATCAGCCCCAGCATTTT. This translates into CASSVGLNTNSDQPQHF.

The chain recombines TRBV4-3 with TRBJ2-7; the match to TRBD1 covers 9 bases. This CDR3 spans 16 amino acids. Germline V gene data show CDR1 as LGHNA and CDR2 as YSLEER. J lost 1 base, V lost 0 bases, and 4 bases had no gene match. CDR3 region: CASSQDVGQGSYEQYF. The DNA of the CDR3 is TGCGCCAGCAGCCAAGATGTGGGACAGGGATCCTACGAGCAGTACTTC.

The chain employs TRBV14 and TRBJ1-6; D is unclear. This CDR3 has 15 residues. V was pared by 4 bases and J by 8 bases, with 15 bases between. CDR1 is SGHDN and CDR2 is FVKESK in the germline V gene. CDR3 sequence reads: CASSRLSPGDSPLHF. CDR3 coding DNA: TGTGCCAGCAGCCGCCTGTCCCCGGGAGATTCACCCCTCCACTTT.

This chain joins TRBV4-3 and TRBJ2-7, with D maybe TRBD1 (7 bases). V lost 0 bases and J lost 0, with 15 bases in between. The germline V gene has CDR1 LGHNA and CDR2 YSLEER. The CDR3 consists of 17 residues. CDR3 DNA sequence: TGCGCCAGCAGCCAAGATCCGGGAGACAGGGCCTCCTACGAGCAGTACTTC. This sequence encodes CASSQDPGDRASYEQYF.

The V call is TRBV2, the J call TRBJ2-2; 8 positions agree with TRBD2. This CDR3 contains 15 residues. Losses at the gene ends were 4 bases for V and 2 bases for J; bases not matched to a gene: 3. Germline V gene data show CDR1 as SNHLY and CDR2 as FYNNEI. CDR3 coding DNA: TGTGCCAGCAGTGGCGGGACTAGAAACACCGGGGAGCTGTTTTTT. It is translated as CASSGGTRNTGELFF. The entire variable domain, with the rest obtained from reference TRBV2 and TRBJ2-2, is as follows: EPEVTQTPSHQVTQMGQEVILRCVPISNHLYFYWYRQILGQKVEFLVSFYNNEISEKSEIFDDQFSVERPDGSNFTLKIRSTKLEDSAMYFCASSGGTRNTGELFFGEGSRLTVL.

The genes are TRBV7-2 and TRBJ1-2; D is ambiguous. The CDR3 is 15 amino acids. In germline, CDR1 is SGHTA, CDR2 FQGNSA. Between the trimmed V and J ends, which lost 5 bases and 2 bases, there was a span of 15 bases. The CDR3 region is CASSPGPLENYGYTF. The CDR3 region has the DNA TGTGCCAGCAGCCCTGGGCCCTTAGAGAACTATGGCTACACCTTC.

The chain has TRBV7-8 and TRBJ2-3, with D maybe TRBD1 (6 bases). CDR1 is SGHVS and CDR2 is FQNEAQ in the germline V gene. V lost 5 bases and J 3 bases, leaving 6 bases between the germline ends. The CDR3 runs to 12 residues. The CDR3 loop reads CASSQGTDTQYF. The CDR3 region has the DNA TGTGCCAGCAGCCAGGGGACAGATACGCAGTATTTT.

This chain connects TRBV5-6 to TRBJ2-1; 9 nucleotides match TRBD2. Germline lookup yields CDR1 SGHDT and CDR2 YYEEEE. This CDR3 region has 17 residues. Germline trimming cut 4 bases from V and 0 bases from J; bases unmatched to any gene: 8. Written as DNA, the CDR3 is TGTGCCAGCAGCATGACGACTAGCGGAATCTCCTACAATGAGCAGTTCTTC. It is translated as CASSMTTSGISYNEQFF.

This chain links TRBV7-2 with TRBJ1-4; 10 bases fit TRBD1. The CDR3 loop spans 17 amino acids. The V gene's germline CDR1 is SGHTA and CDR2 FQGNSA. Losses at the gene ends were 2 bases for V and 1 base for J; bases not matched to a gene: 4. The CDR3 coding sequence is TGTGCCAGCAGCTTAAGGACAGGGGGTCTAACTAATGAAAAACTGTTTTTT. Translated, it gives CASSLRTGGLTNEKLFF.